This passage covers 18 T cell receptor beta chains from one sample sequenced in a study of spatial heterogeneity in lung cancer (dated by TCRdb to the late 2010s). The time point label corresponds to: blood at routine non-recurrence follow-up after resection. The library was obtained by 5' RACE. The data were produced on a NextSeq 500. In-frame beta chains were kept once TCRdb had trimmed the public reads at Q25 with fastp and called clones with MiXCR. Every entry covers one CDR3 protein and lists the most common genes and DNA from its rows. This sample comprises about 94,000 distinct CDR3 sequences, roughly a fifth of them detected only once. Of the sample, around a fifth falls within the top ten clones. The sample consisted of PBMCs, taken at follow-up. The receptor set was obtained from a male donor with early-stage non-small cell lung cancer.

There are a few counts of this clonotype. V usage is TRBV7-8 and J usage is TRBJ2-5, with unresolved D. Trimming took off 0 bases at V and 5 bases at J, with 10 bases between the two ends. The CDR3 length is 14 residues. Germline CDR1 SGHVS, CDR2 FQNEAQ. CDR3 nucleotide sequence: TGTGCCAGCAGCTTAGCGCTTTCCGGGGAGACCCAGTACTTC. This sequence encodes CASSLALSGETQYF.

The rearrangement joins TRBV6-5 to TRBJ1-5, with D perhaps matching TRBD1 (5 bases). The CDR3 covers 14 residues. Trimming cost V 6 bases and J 5 bases, with 14 bases left between them. CDR1 is MNHEY, CDR2 SVGAGI, per germline. The CDR3 here is CASSRGGEDQPQHF. In nucleotides, the CDR3 is TGTGCCAGCAGCCGGGGAGGGGAGGATCAGCCCCAGCATTTT.

This clonotype came up many times. The V and J genes are TRBV20-1 and TRBJ2-2; no clear D. V was trimmed by 4 bases and J by 4 bases, leaving 4 bases between them. CDR3 length: 11 amino acids. Germline CDR1 is DFQATT and CDR2 is SNEGSKA (reference sequence). CDR3 residues: CSATSTGELFF. CDR3 sequence (DNA): TGCAGTGCTACCTCCACCGGGGAGCTGTTTTTT.

This clonotype was counted a few times. This chain joins TRBV3-1 and TRBJ2-1; no firm D call. Germline V CDR1 and CDR2: LGHDT, YNNKEL (reference sequence). The CDR3 is 12 amino acids. V was clipped by 5 bases and J by 5 bases, with 7 bases between them. The CDR3 bases are TGTGCCAGCAGCAAACTCAACAATGAGCAGTTCTTC. Translation gives CASSKLNNEQFF.

This clonotype was found a few times. The rearrangement links TRBV20-1 to TRBJ2-7; D is unresolved. The CDR3 spans 13 residues. Germline values: CDR1 DFQATT, CDR2 SNEGSKA (reference sequence). Trimming removed 6 bases at V and 6 bases at J, with 18 bases between. CDR3 DNA sequence: TGCAGTGCCACCGAGGCATTATCCGGCGAGCAGTACTTC. Amino acids: CSATEALSGEQYF.

This clonotype was seen a few times. CDR3 in amino acids: CASSLRGSGGETQYF. The CDR3 DNA reads TGTGCCAGCAGCTTAAGGGGGAGCGGGGGAGAGACCCAGTACTTC. This sequence joins TRBV7-9 and TRBJ2-5, with 8 bases identical to TRBD2. The CDR3 totals 15 residues. V was clipped by 2 bases and J by 4 bases; unmatched bases: 6. Germline CDR1 SEHNR, CDR2 FQNEAQ (reference sequence).

This clonotype was counted between two and nine times. V usage is TRBV7-9 and J usage is TRBJ1-1; unclear D gene. Trimming took 0 bases from V and 1 from J, leaving 6 bases between them. Germline V CDR1 and CDR2: SEHNR, FQNEAQ (reference sequence). The CDR3 loop spans 14 amino acids. CDR3 protein: CASSLAEENTEAFF. For the CDR3, the DNA is TGTGCCAGCAGCTTAGCGGAGGAGAACACTGAAGCTTTCTTT.

This clonotype was counted a single time. The chain uses TRBV7-9 and TRBJ1-1, with D possibly being TRBD1 (5 bases). The CDR3 is 14 residues long. V was clipped by 5 bases and J by 2 bases, with 12 bases between them. Germline V gene sequence: CDR1 SEHNR, CDR2 FQNEAQ (reference sequence). Here the CDR3 reads CASSARVQNTEAFF. CDR3 DNA: TGTGCCAGCAGCGCCAGGGTCCAAAACACTGAAGCTTTCTTT.

This rearrangement joins TRBV10-3 to TRBJ2-1; D not resolved. This CDR3 comprises 11 residues. Per the germline V gene, CDR1 is ENHRY and CDR2 is SYGVKD. V lost 6 bases and J lost 8, with 8 bases in between. The CDR3 loop is CAISETHEQFF. DNA of the CDR3: TGTGCCATCAGCGAGACCCATGAGCAGTTCTTC.

This clonotype is classed as medium-sized. The chain combines TRBV4-3 with TRBJ2-2; D is undetermined. The CDR3 runs to 15 residues. V was clipped by 0 bases and J by 3 bases, with 8 bases between them. Germline CDR1 and CDR2: LGHNA and YSLEER. DNA for the CDR3: TGCGCCAGCAGCCAAGAGGTTACCGACACCGGGGAGCTGTTTTTT. As protein: CASSQEVTDTGELFF.

The chain employs TRBV24-1 and TRBJ2-2, with no clear D. V gave up 8 bases and J gave up 6 bases, with 15 bases separating them. There are 14 residues in the CDR3. Germline V gene lookup returns CDR1 KGHDR and CDR2 SFDVKD. CDR3 sequence (DNA): TGTGCCACCACAAACGACGGAACCGCCGGGGAGCTGTTTTTT. Encoded protein: CATTNDGTAGELFF.

This CDR3 reads CASSRAAQETQYF. CDR3 bases: TGTGCCAGCAGCCGCGCAGCACAAGAGACCCAGTACTTC. The gene calls are TRBV11-2 and TRBJ2-5; D unresolved. Germline-derived CDR1 and CDR2 are SGHAT and FQNNGV. The CDR3 has 13 residues. Trimming removed 5 bases from V and 2 bases from J, with 9 bases in between.

The table lists this clonotype with a few counts. The chain is built from TRBV30 and TRBJ1-1; possibly TRBD1 for D (6 bases). The ends were cut back, 3 bases at V and 1 base at J, with 15 bases in the middle. This CDR3 comprises 15 residues. Germline CDR1 and CDR2: GTSNPN and SVGIG (reference sequence). CDR3 protein: CAWRKAGAGNTEAFF. The CDR3 coding sequence is TGTGCCTGGAGGAAAGCAGGGGCCGGGAACACTGAAGCTTTCTTT.

In its sample, this clonotype was seen many times. This sequence joins TRBV11-2 and TRBJ2-5; weak D call: TRBD1 (6 bases). Trimming took off 4 bases at V and 3 bases at J, with 15 bases between the two ends. There are 15 residues in the CDR3. Germline assignment: CDR1 SGHAT and CDR2 FQNNGV. The CDR3 sequence: CASSSRGTAEETQYF. The CDR3 DNA sequence: TGTGCCAGCAGCTCAAGGGGGACCGCAGAAGAGACCCAGTACTTC.

This clonotype was seen a handful of times. The J gene is TRBJ2-1, the V gene TRBV6-2 or TRBV6-3; D is possibly TRBD2 (6 bases). Germline V gene lookup returns CDR1 MNHEY and CDR2 SVGEGT. The V gene lost 2 bases and the J gene lost 7 bases, with 18 bases spanning the gap. There are 16 residues in the CDR3. CDR3 in DNA: TGTGCCAGCAGTTACGGAAGGGCAGGGCGGGAAAATGAGCAGTTCTTC. It yields the protein CASSYGRAGRENEQFF.

This clonotype was picked up a small number of times. The chain employs TRBV4-1 and TRBJ1-1; no definite D call. Germline lookup yields CDR1 MGHRA and CDR2 YSYEKL. The V end lost 0 bases, the J end lost 3 bases, and 5 bases lay between the germline ends. This CDR3 has 13 residues. The CDR3 region has the DNA TGCGCCAGCAGCCAAGATGGGTACACTGAAGCTTTCTTT. This sequence encodes CASSQDGYTEAFF.

This clonotype has just a few counts. The chain joins TRBV15 to TRBJ1-5; D remains ambiguous. Trimming removed 2 bases from V and 6 bases from J, with 11 bases in between. The germline gives CDR1 LNHNV, CDR2 YYDKDF (reference sequence). The CDR3 loop spans 14 amino acids. Here the CDR3 DNA reads TGTGCCACCAGCAGATCCTCCGGACGTCAGCCCCAGCATTTT. As protein: CATSRSSGRQPQHF. The whole variable domain, remainder taken from reference TRBV15 and TRBJ1-5, is DAMVIQNPRYQVTQFGKPVTLSCSQTLNHNVMYWYQQKSSQAPKLLFHYYDKDFNNEADTPDNFQSRRPNTSFCFLDIRSPGLGDTAMYLCATSRSSGRQPQHFGDGTRLSIL.

This clonotype was observed a few times. This sequence joins TRBV4-1 and TRBJ2-1, with TRBD2 matching 9 bases. From germline, CDR1 is MGHRA and CDR2 YSYEKL. The CDR3 has 16 residues. Trimming removed 1 base from V and 8 bases from J; junction bases left unmatched: 9. The CDR3 loop is CASSQGVAGGPYEQFF. The CDR3 bases are TGCGCCAGCAGCCAAGGGGTTGCGGGAGGGCCATATGAGCAGTTCTTC.